Shown below are 3 T cell receptor beta chains from a single sample sequenced in a study of blood T cell repertoires in COVID-19. Libraries were prepared by immunoSEQ multiplex PCR; TCRdb keeps only in-frame clonotypes and omits some of them. The sample lists 60,000 to 70,000 clones, about 90% occurring once. Sequencing was carried out using peripheral blood. All receptors come from a woman at least 80 years old with active COVID-19.

The CDR3 reads CASSLMGQGTNEQYF. CDR3 nucleotides: TGTGCCAGCAGCTTAATGGGACAGGGTACCAACGAGCAGTACTTC. The rearrangement links TRBV7-2 to TRBJ2-7, with 9 bases fitting TRBD1. Germline loops: CDR1 SGHTA, CDR2 FQGNSA. The CDR3 runs to 15 residues. Germline trimming cut 2 bases from V and 5 bases from J; bases unmatched to any gene: 7.

Notes on this clone: The junction differs from germline at one of its ends, possibly a read error. The chain has TRBV6-1 and TRBJ1-6; 7 bases are a match to TRBD1. Germline values: CDR1 MNHNS, CDR2 SASEGT. CDR3 length: 14 residues. DNA of the CDR3: TGTGCCAGCAGGGAAGGGGGCCATAGTTCACCCCTCCACTTT. It yields the protein CASREGGHSSPLHF.

This chain joins TRBV9 and TRBJ2-2; 7 positions agree with TRBD2. This CDR3 contains 15 residues. Germline CDR1 SGDLS, CDR2 YYNGEE. Trimming at V came to 6 bases and at J to 0 bases, leaving 5 bases not matched to a gene. This CDR3 reads CASTSGVTNTGELFF. The CDR3 DNA reads as TGTGCCAGCACCAGCGGGGTTACGAACACCGGGGAGCTGTTTTTT.